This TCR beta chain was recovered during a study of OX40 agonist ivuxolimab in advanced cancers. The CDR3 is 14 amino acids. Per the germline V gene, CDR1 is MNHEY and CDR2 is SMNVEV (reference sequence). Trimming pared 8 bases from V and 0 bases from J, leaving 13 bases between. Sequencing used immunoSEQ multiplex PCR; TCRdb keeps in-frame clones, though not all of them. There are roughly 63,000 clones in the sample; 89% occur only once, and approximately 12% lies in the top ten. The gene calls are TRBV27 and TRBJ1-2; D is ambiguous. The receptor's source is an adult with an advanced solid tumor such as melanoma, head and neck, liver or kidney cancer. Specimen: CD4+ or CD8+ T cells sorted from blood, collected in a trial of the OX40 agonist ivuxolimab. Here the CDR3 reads CASRDPGANYGYTF. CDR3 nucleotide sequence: TGTGCCAGCCGAGATCCAGGCGCTAACTATGGCTACACCTTC.